This T cell receptor beta chain was recovered during a study of regulatory T cells in long-lasting Graves disease. Per the germline V gene, CDR1 is LNHDA and CDR2 is SQIVND (reference sequence). The CDR3 sequence is 13 residues long. With 3 bases removed from V and 3 bases from J, the gap between germline ends came to 9 bases. iRepertoire HTBI primers and Arm-PCR of CDR3 regions built TCR beta libraries. One entry per CDR3 protein results from TCRdb running MiXCR on the multiplex PCR reads. The table lists about 470,000 distinct CDR3 sequences, about a fifth of them singletons. Time point denoted: persistent/refractory GD, antithyroid drugs over 5 years with positive TRAb. PBMC-derived RNA was used for the TCR library. This clonotype was counted only a few times.

This clonotype was obtained from a female donor with Graves disease. The sample in question was peripheral blood mononuclear cells (PBMCs), obtained when the disease was refractory, from a patient treated with antithyroid drugs. The chain carries TRBV19 and TRBJ2-7; D not certain. This chain's CDR3 is CASSIGNGYEQYF. CDR3 sequence (DNA): TGTGCCAGTAGTATCGGTAACGGCTACGAGCAGTACTTC.